The 14 T cell receptor beta chains in this list originate from one sample, sequenced in a study of blood T cell repertoires in COVID-19. The table came from immunoSEQ multiplex PCR; TCRdb's copy has only in-frame clones and leaves some out. The repertoire holds tens of thousands of clones, with 81% as singletons. Sequences were obtained from peripheral blood. All receptors derive from a human donor in a cohort sampled during active COVID-19.

The gene calls are TRBV27 and TRBJ1-5; D remains unclear. The CDR3 spans 19 residues. V was cut by 2 bases and J by 3 bases, with 23 bases left in between. CDR1 is MNHEY and CDR2 is SMNVEV in the germline V gene (reference sequence). CDR3 residues: CASSLGDPSSSYYNQPQHF. CDR3 coding DNA: TGTGCCAGCAGTTTAGGCGATCCCTCCTCATCCTACTACAATCAGCCCCAGCATTTT.

This clone was seen only a few times. V usage is TRBV5-6 and J usage is TRBJ1-2; tentative D call: TRBD1 (5 bases). This CDR3 is 14 amino acids long. V was clipped by 2 bases and J by 8 bases, with 16 bases between them. Germline V gives CDR1 SGHDT, CDR2 YYEEEE. The CDR3 DNA follows: TGTGCCAGCAGCTTAGGGACTGCGACGGGCGGCTACACCTTC. Translation gives CASSLGTATGGYTF.

The rearrangement uses TRBV28 and TRBJ2-1, with D possibly being TRBD1 (7 bases). V gave up 5 bases and J gave up 8 bases, with 19 bases separating them. This CDR3 comprises 15 residues. The germline CDR1 and CDR2 sequences are MDHEN and SYDVKM. The CDR3 DNA sequence: TGTGCCAGCAGTCATGGAGGGGGCTTAGGAGATGAGCAGTTCTTC. Residues: CASSHGGGLGDEQFF.

V and J are TRBV5-6 and TRBJ2-3, with D maybe TRBD1 (6 bases). V lost 9 bases and J lost 1, with 15 bases in between. Germline V gives CDR1 SGHDT, CDR2 YYEEEE. The length of the CDR3 is 14 residues. The CDR3 DNA reads as TGTGCCACCCATACAGGGTGGGGCACAGATACGCAGTATTTT. It codes for CATHTGWGTDTQYF.

The V gene is TRBV6-5, the J gene TRBJ2-5, with 9 bases that match TRBD1. With V trimmed by 5 bases and J by 5 bases, 9 bases remained unmatched. The CDR3 loop spans 15 amino acids. Germline V lookup: CDR1 MNHEY, CDR2 SVGAGI. CDR3 amino acids: CASSPGQGWEETQYF. CDR3 sequence (DNA): TGTGCCAGCAGTCCGGGACAGGGATGGGAGGAGACCCAGTACTTC.

The chain has TRBV2 and TRBJ1-3; D is unclear. Germline V gene lookup returns CDR1 SNHLY and CDR2 FYNNEI. The CDR3 length is 14 residues. The germline V and J ends were trimmed by 7 bases and 0 bases, with 10 bases remaining between them. The CDR3 spells CASTRGTSGNTIYF. As DNA, the CDR3 is TGTGCCAGCACTCGCGGAACCTCTGGAAACACCATATATTTT.

The V gene is TRBV19, the J gene TRBJ2-5; 10 nucleotides align to TRBD2. The CDR3 totals 14 residues. V shed 5 bases, J shed 5 bases, and the junction held 5 bases outside the gene matches. Germline V CDR1 and CDR2: LNHDA, SQIVND (reference sequence). The CDR3 reads CASSLAGVRETQYF. CDR3 coding DNA: TGTGCCAGTAGTCTAGCGGGAGTGAGGGAGACCCAGTACTTC.

This clone was detected ten times or more. DNA of the CDR3: TGTGCCAGTAGTGTTCTAGGGGGAAGCTACGAGCAGTACTTC. Amino acids: CASSVLGGSYEQYF. The rearrangement links TRBV19 to TRBJ2-7; perhaps TRBD1 as D (6 bases). Per the germline V gene, CDR1 is LNHDA and CDR2 is SQIVND (reference sequence). This CDR3 spans 14 amino acids. Trimming took off 5 bases at V and 3 bases at J, with 14 bases between the two ends.

The chain joins TRBV27 to TRBJ2-1; D is possibly TRBD2 (5 bases). Per the germline V gene, CDR1 is MNHEY and CDR2 is SMNVEV (reference sequence). V gave up 3 bases and J gave up 9 bases, with 9 bases separating them. This CDR3 comprises 12 residues. CDR3 DNA sequence: TGTGCCAGCAGTTTTGTAGGGAGTGAGCAGTTCTTC. It codes for CASSFVGSEQFF.

The chain has TRBV5-6 and TRBJ1-2, with 8 bases identical to TRBD1. V trimming: 6 bases; J trimming: 8 bases; junction bases outside the gene matches: 9. The CDR3 runs to 13 residues. The germline V gene encodes CDR1 SGHDT and CDR2 YYEEEE. The CDR3 sequence: CASIGQGGGGYTF. The CDR3 DNA sequence: TGTGCCAGCATAGGACAGGGAGGAGGCGGCTACACCTTC.

The genes are TRBV7-9 and TRBJ2-3; TRBD2 matches 7 bases. The length of the CDR3 is 15 residues. Germline V CDR1 and CDR2: SEHNR, FQNEAQ (reference sequence). V shed 1 base, J shed 4 bases, and the junction held 5 bases outside the gene matches. CDR3 sequence (DNA): TGTGCCAGCAGCTTAGTTGCGGGAGAGCCAGATACGCAGTATTTT. Protein: CASSLVAGEPDTQYF.

The chain's CDR3 is CASRPQGNPQETQYF. The CDR3 region has the DNA TGTGCCAGCAGGCCTCAGGGAAATCCCCAAGAGACCCAGTACTTC. This chain joins TRBV2 and TRBJ2-5, with D possibly being TRBD1 (5 bases). CDR1 is SNHLY and CDR2 is FYNNEI in the germline V gene. CDR3 size: 15 residues. Trimming removed 6 bases at V and 1 base at J, with 15 bases between.

This chain joins TRBV7-2 and TRBJ1-6; D is ambiguous. This CDR3 has 15 amino acids. V was shortened by 5 bases and J by 5 bases, with 13 bases between the two germline ends. Germline-derived CDR1 and CDR2 are SGHTA and FQGNSA. The CDR3 region has the DNA TGTGCCAGCAGCCCCCGGGGTGGGAATAATTCACCCCTCCACTTT. Translation gives CASSPRGGNNSPLHF.

This clone was recorded a few times. The V call is TRBV2, the J call TRBJ1-5; 9 nucleotides align to TRBD1. Looked up from germline, CDR1 is SNHLY and CDR2 is FYNNEI. This CDR3 contains 14 residues. The V gene end was trimmed by 5 bases and the J gene end by 7 bases; junction bases not matched to a gene: 6. The CDR3 sequence: CASSQQGAGQPQHF. DNA for the CDR3: TGTGCCAGCAGTCAACAGGGGGCAGGGCAGCCCCAGCATTTT.